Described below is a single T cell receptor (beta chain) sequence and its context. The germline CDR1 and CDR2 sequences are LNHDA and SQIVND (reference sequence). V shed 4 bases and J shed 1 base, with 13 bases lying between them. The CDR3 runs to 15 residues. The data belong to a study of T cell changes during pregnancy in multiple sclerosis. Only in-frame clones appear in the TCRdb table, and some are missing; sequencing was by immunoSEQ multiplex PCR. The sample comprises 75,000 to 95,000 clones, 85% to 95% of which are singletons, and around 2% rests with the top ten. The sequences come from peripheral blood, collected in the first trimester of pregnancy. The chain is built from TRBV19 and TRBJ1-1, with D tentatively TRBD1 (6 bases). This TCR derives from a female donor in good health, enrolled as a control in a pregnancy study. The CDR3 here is CASSKGGTSNTEAFF. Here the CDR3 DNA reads TGTGCCAGTAGTAAGGGGGGGACATCGAACACTGAAGCTTTCTTT.